A single sample is the source of the 29 T cell receptor beta chains below, sequenced in a study of T cells after yellow fever vaccination. TCRdb called the 5' RACE reads again in MiXCR, with one record for every CDR3 protein. Among roughly 120,000 distinct CDR3 sequences listed, under 8% were seen once. The source was CD4+ T cells sorted from PBMCs, collected more than 8 days after the first yellow fever vaccination. These TCRs come from a man aged 18-30 years who received the YFV17D yellow fever vaccine.

This clonotype was seen many times. This rearrangement joins TRBV7-2 to TRBJ2-2, with D uncertain. The CDR3 sequence is 13 residues long. CDR1 and CDR2 from the germline V gene are SGHTA and FQGNSA. The V end was cut by 3 bases, the J end by 5 bases, with 7 bases between. Here the CDR3 DNA reads TGTGCCAGCAGCTTCGCCGGAACCGGGGAGCTGTTTTTT. Translated: CASSFAGTGELFF. The variable domain in full, with the rest retrieved from reference TRBV7-2 and TRBJ2-2, is GAGVSQSPSNKVTEKGKDVELRCDPISGHTALYWYRQSLGQGLEFLIYFQGNSAPDKSGLPSDRFSAERTGGSVSTLTIQRTQQEDSAVYLCASSFAGTGELFFGEGSRLTVL.

This clonotype was counted at least ten times. The chain couples TRBV7-3 to TRBJ2-2; tentatively, D is TRBD1 (5 bases). The germline CDR1 and CDR2 sequences are SGHTA and FQGTGA. Trimming removed 5 bases at V and 1 base at J, with 11 bases between. This CDR3 contains 15 residues. The CDR3 loop reads CASSAQGRNTGELFF. For the CDR3, the DNA is TGTGCCAGCAGCGCCCAGGGTAGGAACACCGGGGAGCTGTTTTTT. The whole variable domain, remainder taken from reference TRBV7-3 and TRBJ2-2, is GAGVSQTPSNKVTEKGKYVELRCDPISGHTALYWYRQSLGQGPEFLIYFQGTGAADDSGLPNDRFFAVRPEGSVSTLKIQRTERGDSAVYLCASSAQGRNTGELFFGEGSRLTVL.

The chain employs TRBV30 and TRBJ2-2; 14 bases are shared with TRBD2. The germline V gene encodes CDR1 GTSNPN and CDR2 SVGIG (reference sequence). CDR3 length equals 20 residues. J lost 7 bases, V lost 2 bases, and 18 bases had no gene match. The CDR3 nucleotides read TGTGCCTGGAGTCGAGAGGCCCCGGGACTAGCGGGGGTCCGAGGCGGGGAGCTGTTTTTT. Its protein product is CAWSREAPGLAGVRGGELFF.

This clonotype was seen repeatedly, ten times or more. The chain is built from TRBV20-1 and TRBJ1-5, with D possibly matching TRBD1 (5 bases). Looked up from germline, CDR1 is DFQATT and CDR2 is SNEGSKA (reference sequence). Trimming removed 5 bases at V and 2 bases at J, with 13 bases between. This CDR3 has 14 residues. CDR3 protein: CSAGTQVGNQPQHF. The CDR3 bases are TGCAGTGCTGGGACCCAGGTCGGCAATCAGCCCCAGCATTTT.

This clonotype has ten or more counts. This chain joins TRBV20-1 and TRBJ2-2; D is uncertain. Germline V CDR1 and CDR2: DFQATT, SNEGSKA (reference sequence). The CDR3 is 15 amino acids. V shed 1 base and J shed 0 bases, with 9 bases lying between them. The DNA for the CDR3 is TGCAGTGCTAGAGTAGATCAGGCGAACACCGGGGAGCTGTTTTTT. Protein product: CSARVDQANTGELFF.

This clonotype was counted many times. The chain joins TRBV12-3 or TRBV12-4 to TRBJ1-2; D is possibly TRBD1 (5 bases). The CDR3 covers 12 residues. V lost 3 bases to trimming and J lost 11 bases, with 13 bases between them. In DNA form, the CDR3 reads TGTGCCAGCAGTTTTGGTCCGGGGCAGTACACCTTC. Its protein product is CASSFGPGQYTF.

This clonotype was picked up many times. J is TRBJ2-2 and V is TRBV10-1, with 8 bases that match TRBD2. J lost 1 base, V lost 6 bases, and 4 bases had no gene match. Germline CDR1 reads WNHNN; CDR2 reads SYGVQD (reference sequence). The CDR3 is made up of 15 amino acids. The CDR3 loop is CASRPGGVNTGELFF. As DNA, the CDR3 is TGCGCCAGCAGGCCCGGGGGGGTGAACACCGGGGAGCTGTTTTTT.

This clonotype has a count of ten or more. The chain has TRBV4-3 and TRBJ1-5, with 8 bases that match TRBD1. The CDR3 totals 18 residues. V lost 0 bases, J lost 1 base, and 8 bases stayed unmatched. Germline-derived CDR1 and CDR2 are LGHNA and YSLEER. The CDR3 protein is CASSQDFGQGKSNQPQHF. The CDR3 DNA sequence: TGCGCCAGCAGCCAAGACTTCGGACAGGGAAAGAGCAATCAGCCCCAGCATTTT.

This clonotype was observed many times. The CDR3 sequence is CASSLVGEQYF. The CDR3 DNA reads TGTGCCAGCAGCTTAGTGGGTGAACAGTATTTT. The chain is built from TRBV7-2 and TRBJ2-3; D is uncertain. The CDR3 totals 11 residues. V lost 1 base to trimming and J lost 12 bases, with 8 bases between them. Germline V lookup: CDR1 SGHTA, CDR2 FQGNSA.

Concerning this clonotype itself: This could be a read error, since a much larger clone is one nucleotide away. The genes are TRBV11-2 and TRBJ2-3; 8 nucleotides align to TRBD2. The CDR3 is made up of 15 amino acids. Germline V lookup: CDR1 SGHAT, CDR2 FQNNGV. The CDR3 loop reads CSSSFFGGGTDTQYF. CDR3 nucleotides: TGTTCCAGCAGCTTCTTCGGGGGGGGCACAGATACGCAGTATTTT.

In this sample, this clonotype turned up once. This rearrangement joins TRBV6-1 to TRBJ1-5; maybe TRBD1 (6 bases). Germline CDR1 MNHNS, CDR2 SASEGT. The CDR3 runs 15 residues. Trimming took off 6 bases at V and 3 bases at J, with 15 bases between the two ends. This CDR3 is CASSRTGHLNQPQHF. CDR3 nucleotide sequence: TGTGCCAGCAGCAGGACGGGACACCTCAATCAGCCCCAGCATTTT.

The table lists this clonotype with many counts. The chain couples TRBV7-6 to TRBJ2-2, with no clear D. Germline V CDR1 and CDR2: SGHVS, FNYEAQ. Deletions cut 0 bases from V and 0 bases from J, with 11 bases between. The CDR3 has 17 amino acids. The CDR3 DNA sequence: TGTGCCAGCAGCTTAGCGGTCCCGGCCGCGAACACCGGGGAGCTGTTTTTT. The encoded protein is CASSLAVPAANTGELFF.

This clonotype was seen at least ten times. The chain combines TRBV7-2 with TRBJ2-3, with TRBD2 identical over 9 bases. Trimming at V came to 2 bases and at J to 1 base, leaving 4 bases not matched to a gene. In germline, CDR1 is SGHTA, CDR2 FQGNSA. There are 16 residues in the CDR3. This chain's CDR3 is CASSLSGGWGTDTQYF. The CDR3 DNA reads TGTGCCAGCAGCTTAAGCGGGGGGTGGGGCACAGATACGCAGTATTTT.

In this sample, this clonotype turned up many times. This chain uses TRBV21-1 with TRBJ1-1. TRBV21-1 is noted as a pseudogene. CDR3 length: 10 residues. The CDR3 is CASSNSGSFF. In DNA form, the CDR3 reads TGTGCCAGCAGCAATTCGGGGTCGTTCTTT.

This clonotype was counted at least ten times. The chain joins TRBV12-3 or TRBV12-4 to TRBJ2-1; a possible D gene is TRBD1 (6 bases). Trimming stripped 6 bases from V and 9 bases from J, with 21 bases between. The CDR3 has 15 amino acids. The CDR3 here is CASSPGGSTQGEQFF. CDR3 coding DNA: TGTGCCAGCAGCCCTGGGGGCTCGACCCAGGGTGAGCAGTTCTTC.

This clonotype appeared a few times. The V call is TRBV6-5, the J call TRBJ2-5; D possibly corresponds to TRBD2 (7 bases). This CDR3 contains 16 residues. V was pared by 2 bases and J by 5 bases, with 18 bases between. Germline values: CDR1 MNHEY, CDR2 SVGAGI. The CDR3 nucleotides read TGTGCCAGCAGTTACCCAGGACGGGGGGCTTGGGAGACCCAGTACTTC. Translation gives CASSYPGRGAWETQYF.

This clonotype was seen repeatedly, ten times or more. The chain uses TRBV7-8 and TRBJ2-2; D gene unclear. Germline values: CDR1 SGHVS, CDR2 FQNEAQ. Trimming took off 2 bases at V and 3 bases at J, with 7 bases between the two ends. The CDR3 is 14 residues long. Written as DNA, the CDR3 is TGTGCCAGCAGCTTAAGGGTCGACACCGGGGAGCTGTTTTTT. As protein: CASSLRVDTGELFF.

This clonotype was seen at least ten times. The chain couples TRBV10-3 to TRBJ2-3; D not resolved. Trimming took off 1 base at V and 3 bases at J, with 2 bases between the two ends. The CDR3 loop spans 12 amino acids. Germline CDR1 and CDR2: ENHRY and SYGVKD. The chain's CDR3 is CAISEWTDTQYF. The CDR3 region has the DNA TGTGCCATCAGTGAGTGGACAGATACGCAGTATTTT.

There are many counts of this clonotype. The J gene is TRBJ1-1, the V gene TRBV19; D is ambiguous. The V and J ends lost 8 bases and 0 bases respectively, with 10 bases between them. CDR3 size: 13 residues. Per the germline V gene, CDR1 is LNHDA and CDR2 is SQIVND (reference sequence). The CDR3 is CASGFRMNTEAFF. CDR3 coding DNA: TGTGCCAGTGGGTTTCGCATGAACACTGAAGCTTTCTTT.

This clonotype was seen at least ten times. The chain links TRBV3-1 to TRBJ2-7; D is unclear. V gave up 1 base and J gave up 3 bases, with 4 bases separating them. The CDR3 is made up of 12 amino acids. Germline V CDR1 and CDR2: LGHDT, YNNKEL (reference sequence). The CDR3 DNA sequence: TGTGCCAGCAGCCAAGCGGACTACGAGCAGTACTTC. Amino acid sequence: CASSQADYEQYF.

This clonotype was picked up a small number of times. A much larger clone lies a single base off, so this may be a read error. V is TRBV20-1 and J is TRBJ2-2; 8 bases fit TRBD1. The length of the CDR3 is 14 residues. Trimming took 8 bases from V and 4 from J; bases not matched to a gene: 9. Germline lookup yields CDR1 DFQATT and CDR2 SNEGSKA (reference sequence). CDR3 sequence reads: CSSVQGAGTGELFF. CDR3 nucleotide sequence: TGCAGTTCGGTCCAGGGGGCGGGCACCGGGGAGCTGTTTTTT.

This clonotype was seen at least ten times. The chain employs TRBV5-1 and TRBJ2-7, with no clear D. With 5 bases removed from V and 4 bases from J, the gap between germline ends came to 10 bases. The CDR3 sequence is 12 residues long. CDR1 is SGHRS, CDR2 YFSETQ, per germline. CDR3 loop: CASRSRGYEQYV. The CDR3 DNA sequence: TGCGCCAGCAGGAGTCGTGGGTACGAGCAGTACGTC.

This clonotype was seen repeatedly, ten times or more. The V call is TRBV20-1, the J call TRBJ2-1, with TRBD2 matching 11 bases. Looked up from germline, CDR1 is DFQATT and CDR2 is SNEGSKA (reference sequence). V shed 2 bases, J shed 6 bases, and the junction held 3 bases outside the gene matches. The CDR3 totals 14 residues. The CDR3: CSARKLAGANEQFF. In DNA form, the CDR3 reads TGCAGTGCTAGAAAACTAGCGGGGGCCAATGAGCAGTTCTTC.

This clonotype has a count of ten or more. The CDR3 sequence is CASSPGTVGNSDTQYF. The CDR3 bases are TGCGCCAGCAGCCCGGGGACAGTTGGGAACTCAGATACGCAGTATTTT. This chain connects TRBV4-3 to TRBJ2-3; the match to TRBD1 covers 7 bases. The length of the CDR3 is 16 residues. Germline V gene data show CDR1 as LGHNA and CDR2 as YSLEER. V lost 4 bases, J lost 4 bases, and 11 bases stayed unmatched.

In this sample, this clonotype turned up many times. The chain couples TRBV7-9 to TRBJ2-5; 9 nucleotides match TRBD1. Germline assignment: CDR1 SEHNR and CDR2 FQNEAQ (reference sequence). Losses at the gene ends were 3 bases for V and 5 bases for J; bases not matched to a gene: 7. The CDR3 spans 15 residues. CDR3 sequence: CASSFGTGLRETQYF. As DNA, the CDR3 is TGTGCCAGCAGCTTCGGGACAGGGTTACGGGAGACCCAGTACTTC. The variable domain in full, completed from reference TRBV7-9 and TRBJ2-5, reads DTGVSQNPRHKITKRGQNVTFRCDPISEHNRLYWYRQTLGQGPEFLTYFQNEAQLEKSRLLSDRFSAERPKGSFSTLEIQRTEQGDSAMYLCASSFGTGLRETQYFGPGTRLLVL.

This clonotype occurred a few times. The chain recombines TRBV5-4 with TRBJ1-1; TRBD1 matches at 10 bases. CDR1 is SGHNT, CDR2 YYREEE, per germline (reference sequence). Trimming removed 3 bases from V and 5 bases from J; junction bases left unmatched: 4. The CDR3 is made up of 14 amino acids. The CDR3 reads CASSSRTGGTEAFF. CDR3 coding DNA: TGTGCCAGCAGCTCACGGACAGGGGGGACTGAAGCTTTCTTT.

This clonotype was recorded at least ten times. Here the CDR3 DNA reads TGCGCCAGCAGCGCGGGACAGGAGGGCACTGAAGCTTTCTTT. Its protein is CASSAGQEGTEAFF. This chain uses TRBV5-1 with TRBJ1-1; 8 nucleotides line up with TRBD1. V lost 4 bases to trimming and J lost 4 bases; unmatched junction nucleotides: 6. Germline V gene data show CDR1 as SGHRS and CDR2 as YFSETQ. The CDR3 has 14 residues.

The chain has TRBV9 and TRBJ2-5, with 7 bases identical to TRBD1. Unmatched junction bases numbered 7, after V lost 4 bases and J lost 4 bases. The CDR3 is 14 amino acids. From germline, CDR1 is SGDLS and CDR2 YYNGEE. The CDR3: CASSPRQGTETQYF. The CDR3 coding sequence is TGTGCCAGCAGCCCGAGACAGGGTACAGAGACCCAGTACTTC.

The gene calls are TRBV7-3 and TRBJ2-1, with D hard to call. The V end was cut by 1 base, the J end by 2 bases, with 12 bases between. The CDR3 extends over 16 amino acids. CDR1 and CDR2 (germline): SGHTA, FQGTGA. CDR3: CASSLMGIDAYNEQFF. The CDR3 bases are TGTGCCAGCAGCTTAATGGGGATCGACGCCTACAATGAGCAGTTCTTC.